A selection of T cell receptor beta chains follows, all from one sample in a study of Ad26.COV2.S vaccination and SARS-CoV-2 variants. Produced via immunoSEQ multiplex PCR; TCRdb's table is partial and in-frame only. The top ten hold approximately 2.1% of the sample, which has about 320,000 clones, around 85% seen once. The input for sequencing was peripheral blood, taken in a trial of Ad26.COV2.S vaccine versus placebo. The receptors shown here come from a person between 18 and 65 years old who received the Ad26.COV2.S COVID-19 vaccine or a placebo. Both conserved end residues are part of each CDR3. The order of the fields is clone size, D gene, V gene, J gene, CDR3 DNA, CDR3 protein. D genes are given only for firm matches. Some rows have no size entry. The others give once, few or many, or a class for an expanded clone.

clone size: .
D gene: .
V gene: TRBV5-1
J gene: TRBJ1-3
CDR3 DNA: TGCGCCAGCAGCTTGGTCGGGCAGGCCAGCTCTGGAAACACCATATATTTT
CDR3 protein: CASSLVGQASSGNTIYF

clone size: .
D gene: .
V gene: TRBV3-1/TRBV3-2
J gene: TRBJ2-5
CDR3 DNA: TGTGCCAGCACCTTGACTAGTCGGGAGACCCAGTACTTC
CDR3 protein: CASTLTSRETQYF

clone size: .
D gene: TRBD1
V gene: TRBV29-1
J gene: TRBJ1-1
CDR3 DNA: TGCAGCGTTGACACAGGGGTCGGAGTAAACACTGAAGCTTTCTTT
CDR3 protein: CSVDTGVGVNTEAFF

clone size: .
D gene: .
V gene: TRBV19
J gene: TRBJ2-1
CDR3 DNA: TGTGCCAGTAGTATAGATTTTGAGGGCAGGGTTCCCCCCAATGAGCAGTTCTTC
CDR3 protein: CASSIDFEGRVPPNEQFF

clone size: .
D gene: .
V gene: TRBV5-1
J gene: TRBJ1-3
CDR3 DNA: TGCGCCAGCAGCCCTTACGATCCCCGAAACACCATATATTTT
CDR3 protein: CASSPYDPRNTIYF

clone size: .
D gene: .
V gene: TRBV6-1
J gene: TRBJ2-6
CDR3 DNA: TGTGCCAGCAGTGAAACATACTCTGGGGCCAACGTCCTGACTTTC
CDR3 protein: CASSETYSGANVLTF

clone size: .
D gene: .
V gene: TRBV5-1
J gene: TRBJ2-6
CDR3 DNA: TGCGCCAGCATGGTCGTTACTGGGGCCAACGTCCTGACTTTC
CDR3 protein: CASMVVTGANVLTF

clone size: .
D gene: TRBD1
V gene: TRBV19
J gene: TRBJ2-4
CDR3 DNA: TGTGCCAGTAGTATCTTGGGACAGGGGGCAAACATTCAGTACTTC
CDR3 protein: CASSILGQGANIQYF

clone size: .
D gene: .
V gene: TRBV5-4
J gene: TRBJ2-1
CDR3 DNA: TGTGCCAGCAGCACCCGGGGGACCTCCTACAATGAGCAGTTCTTC
CDR3 protein: CASSTRGTSYNEQFF

clone size: few
D gene: TRBD1
V gene: TRBV5-4
J gene: TRBJ2-7
CDR3 DNA: TGTGCCAGCAGCCCTATGACAGGGGGACGCTACGAGCAGTACTTC
CDR3 protein: CASSPMTGGRYEQYF

clone size: .
D gene: .
V gene: TRBV3-1/TRBV3-2
J gene: TRBJ2-1
CDR3 DNA: TGTGCCAGCAGTATTCGGAGCTCCTACAATGAGCAGTTCTTC
CDR3 protein: CASSIRSSYNEQFF

clone size: .
D gene: .
V gene: TRBV6-2/TRBV6-3
J gene: TRBJ1-1
CDR3 DNA: TGTGCCAGCAGTTACTTGGGGGTCATGAACACTGAAGCTTTCTTT
CDR3 protein: CASSYLGVMNTEAFF

clone size: .
D gene: TRBD1
V gene: TRBV7-9
J gene: TRBJ1-2
CDR3 DNA: TGTGCCAGCAGCCCGAAGAGTCGACCGGGACAGGGGAACTATGGCTACACCTTC
CDR3 protein: CASSPKSRPGQGNYGYTF

clone size: .
D gene: .
V gene: TRBV6-5
J gene: TRBJ2-6
CDR3 DNA: TGTGCCAGCAGCCGTAACTCTGGGGCCAACGTCCTGACTTTC
CDR3 protein: CASSRNSGANVLTF

clone size: .
D gene: TRBD1
V gene: TRBV27
J gene: TRBJ1-1
CDR3 DNA: TGTGCCAGCAGTATCAGGGGGCACGGGGACACTGAAGCTTTCTTT
CDR3 protein: CASSIRGHGDTEAFF

clone size: .
D gene: .
V gene: TRBV28
J gene: TRBJ1-1
CDR3 DNA: TGTGCCAGCAGTCCCCCGCGGGGGGCGAACACTGAAGCTTTCTTT
CDR3 protein: CASSPPRGANTEAFF

clone size: .
D gene: TRBD1
V gene: TRBV19
J gene: TRBJ1-4
CDR3 DNA: TGTGCCAGTAGTGGCTACAGGGGGCAGGTTAATGAAAAACTGTTTTTT
CDR3 protein: CASSGYRGQVNEKLFF

clone size: once
D gene: TRBD1
V gene: TRBV6-2/TRBV6-3
J gene: TRBJ1-4
CDR3 DNA: TGTGCCAGCAGTTACGCCGCGGACAGGGCAGGGGAAAAACTGTTTTTT
CDR3 protein: CASSYAADRAGEKLFF

clone size: .
D gene: .
V gene: TRBV6-1
J gene: TRBJ2-7
CDR3 DNA: TGTGCCAGCAGTGACGCACGGGGGTTCTACGAGCAGTACTTC
CDR3 protein: CASSDARGFYEQYF

clone size: many
D gene: TRBD1
V gene: TRBV19
J gene: TRBJ2-3
CDR3 DNA: TGTGCCAGTAGTACTGGACAGGGGGCAAGGGGCACAGATACGCAGTATTTT
CDR3 protein: CASSTGQGARGTDTQYF

clone size: few
D gene: .
V gene: TRBV18
J gene: TRBJ2-5
CDR3 DNA: TGTGCCAGCTCACCAACGTCGGGTGGTGAGACCCAGTACTTC
CDR3 protein: CASSPTSGGETQYF

clone size: .
D gene: .
V gene: TRBV14
J gene: TRBJ1-1
CDR3 DNA: TGTGCCAGCAGCCCCCGCCGGGGGGTAAACACTGAAGCTTTCTTT
CDR3 protein: CASSPRRGVNTEAFF

clone size: .
D gene: TRBD1
V gene: TRBV18
J gene: TRBJ2-5
CDR3 DNA: TGTGCCAGCTCACCTGTGACAGGGGCCTCAGAGACCCAGTACTTC
CDR3 protein: CASSPVTGASETQYF

clone size: once
D gene: TRBD1
V gene: TRBV13
J gene: TRBJ2-7
CDR3 DNA: TGTGCCAGCAGCCTGGGACAGGGCATGTACGAGCAGTACTTC
CDR3 protein: CASSLGQGMYEQYF